These T cell receptor beta chains were read from a single sample in a study of T cell repertoires in cytomegalovirus infection. Each CDR3 protein gets one entry after TCRdb re-called the reads with MiXCR. The repertoire holds about 300,000 distinct CDR3 sequences, about a tenth seen once, with approximately 2.3% in the top ten. Sequencing input: PBMCs. The receptor source for this set is a human donor in good health (CMV status not recorded). Some clones in this sample may be carry-over from other donors' samples. The CDR3 runs from the conserved cysteine through the conserved F or W. A D gene is named only where the DNA matches it firmly. Clone size is given for some rows only: seen once, a few or many times, or a class if the clone is expanded.

V gene,J gene,clone size,D gene,CDR3 DNA,CDR3 protein
TRBV28,TRBJ1-6,many,.,TGTGCCAGCAGTGAGGGACACCGGTCACCCCTCCACTTT,CASSEGHRSPLHF
TRBV7-2,TRBJ1-3,many,TRBD1,TGTGCCAGCAGTTTCGGACAGGGGTTTGGAAACACCATATATTTT,CASSFGQGFGNTIYF
TRBV6-2/TRBV6-3,TRBJ1-6,many,.,TGTGCCAGCAGGCCGACAACTGGGGCCGTCCGGTCACCCCTCCACTTT,CASRPTTGAVRSPLHF
TRBV12-5,TRBJ2-1,many,TRBD2,TGTGCTAGTGGTTTGGTAGGCGGGGGATACAATGAGCAGTTCTTC,CASGLVGGGYNEQFF
TRBV14,TRBJ1-2,many,.,TGTGCCAGCAGCCACCTTCGGAAAGGGTCGGATGCTGGCTACACCTTC,CASSHLRKGSDAGYTF
TRBV5-4,TRBJ2-2,many,.,TGTGCCAGCACCCAAGGGGGGGGTAGAACCGGGGAGCTGTTTTTT,CASTQGGGRTGELFF
TRBV7-9,TRBJ1-4,.,.,TGTGCCAGCAGCTTAGCTGGGGGCGAGAGTGAAAAACTGTTTTTT,CASSLAGGESEKLFF
TRBV6-6,TRBJ2-7,.,.,TGTGCCAGCAGTTACGATATGAGCTACGAGCAGTACTTC,CASSYDMSYEQYF
TRBV7-2,TRBJ2-7,many,.,TGTGCCAGCAGCTCCAGGGGTCTCTACGAGCAGTACTTC,CASSSRGLYEQYF
TRBV6-5,TRBJ2-2,.,TRBD1,TGTGCCAGCACCCCACAGGGGGGGAACACCGGGGAGCTGTTTTTT,CASTPQGGNTGELFF
TRBV9,TRBJ2-5,.,TRBD1,TGTGCCAGCAGCGTAGAAGGGACAGTGGAGACCCAGTACTTC,CASSVEGTVETQYF
TRBV4-3,TRBJ2-2,.,.,TGCGCCAGCAGCCAAAGGACCGGGCCGCACGGGGAGCTGTTTTTT,CASSQRTGPHGELFF
TRBV10-3,TRBJ2-1,few,TRBD2,TGTGCCATCAGCGGAGAGGGGACTAGCGGGTTCATAAGCTCCTACAATGAGCAGTTCTTC,CAISGEGTSGFISSYNEQFF
TRBV12-3/TRBV12-4,TRBJ1-3,many,.,TGTGCCAGCAGGTTACCGGGACTCTCTGGAAACACCATATATTTT,CASRLPGLSGNTIYF
TRBV7-9,TRBJ1-1,many,.,TGTGCCAGCTCCAACATAACAGGGAAGCGAGCTTTCTTT,CASSNITGKRAFF
TRBV20-1,TRBJ2-3,many,.,TGCAGTGCTAGGAAAGCTTCTACACCTACAGATACGCAGTATTTT,CSARKASTPTDTQYF
TRBV2,TRBJ1-1,many,TRBD1,TGTGCCAGCAGTGATAGGGACAGGGACTCGTCAGAAGCTTTCTTT,CASSDRDRDSSEAFF
TRBV28,TRBJ2-4,many,TRBD2,TGTGCCAGCACCCTAGGGAGGGCCAGAAACATTCAGTACTTC,CASTLGRARNIQYF